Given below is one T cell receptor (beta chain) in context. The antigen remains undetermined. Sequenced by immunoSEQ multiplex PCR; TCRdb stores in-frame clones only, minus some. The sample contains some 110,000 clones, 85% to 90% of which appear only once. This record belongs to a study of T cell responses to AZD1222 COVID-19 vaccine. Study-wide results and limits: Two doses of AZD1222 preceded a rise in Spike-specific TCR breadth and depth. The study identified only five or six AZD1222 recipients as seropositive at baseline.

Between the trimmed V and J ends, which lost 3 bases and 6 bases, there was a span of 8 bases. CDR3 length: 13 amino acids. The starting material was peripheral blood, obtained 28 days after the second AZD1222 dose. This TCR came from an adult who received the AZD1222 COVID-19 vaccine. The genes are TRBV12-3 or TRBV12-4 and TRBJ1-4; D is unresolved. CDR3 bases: TGTGCCAGCAGTTTCGGCAATGATGAAAAACTGTTTTTT. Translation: CASSFGNDEKLFF.